The rows below give T cell receptor beta chains drawn from one sample of a study of neurological immune-mediated disorders. TCRdb analysed the 5' RACE reads with MiXCR anew, one entry per CDR3 protein. Among approximately 52,000 distinct CDR3 sequences listed, 3% to 4% were seen once. Sequenced input: PBMCs. Receptors were obtained from a man aged 40-55 years with multiple sclerosis. CDR3s leave out the opening cysteine and the closing phenylalanine or tryptophan. Clone size is not always given. Where it is, it says once, few, many or a class for expanded clones.

V gene	J gene	clone size	CDR3 protein
TRBV20-1	TRBJ2-2	many	SASPNPSIGGELF
TRBV6-4	TRBJ2-1	.	ASSDGTGGNEQF
TRBV6-6	TRBJ2-3	many	ASSYSGRRTDTQY
TRBV5-1	TRBJ2-5	many	ASAFEETQY
TRBV3-1	TRBJ1-5	many	ASSHGGMNQPQH
TRBV28	TRBJ1-5	many	AITNSNQPQH
TRBV12-3/TRBV12-4	TRBJ2-3	many	ASSSPFTSGADTQY
TRBV5-1	TRBJ1-1	many	ASSSQTTGTGTEAF
TRBV25-1	TRBJ1-5	many	ASSPSGQGNQPQH
TRBV5-1	TRBJ2-3	many	ASRFGADTQY
TRBV5-6	TRBJ2-7	.	ASSLGGQETYEQY
TRBV20-1	TRBJ1-2	many	SAFGASNYGYT
TRBV3-1	TRBJ1-1	many	ASSQKNRGIRMNTEAF
TRBV7-3	TRBJ2-3	many	ASSSTGSDTQY
TRBV6-5	TRBJ2-5	many	ASSLRQDVTQY
TRBV29-1	TRBJ1-2	.	SVAGGSDYGYT
TRBV25-1	TRBJ1-6	many	ASSDRDRGNSPLN
TRBV4-1	TRBJ1-6	few	ASSQHGGISSYNSPLN
TRBV9	TRBJ2-7	many	ASRPVEGPYEQY
TRBV5-1	TRBJ2-7	many	ASSGTGNEQY
TRBV7-6	TRBJ2-2	few	ASSPGTVANTGELF
TRBV11-3	TRBJ2-7	many	ASSPGTGERY
TRBV12-3/TRBV12-4	TRBJ2-7	many	ASSHSVYEQY
TRBV7-7	TRBJ2-1	many	ASSPSGGLSFNEQF
TRBV10-3	TRBJ2-2	many	AISERDTGELF
TRBV6-1	TRBJ2-1	many	ASRWGSYNEQF
TRBV5-6	TRBJ2-7	many	ASSHTDYEQY
TRBV20-1	TRBJ2-3	many	SGRRGTVTDTQY
TRBV7-9	TRBJ1-1	many	ASSLVQGQSTEAF
TRBV20-1	TRBJ2-5	few	SARAPHQETQY
TRBV15	TRBJ1-5	many	ATSTQGVGNQPQH
TRBV4-1	TRBJ2-7	many	ASSQPGKTHYEQY
TRBV12-3/TRBV12-4	TRBJ1-1	many	ASRGLGNTEAF
TRBV6-5	TRBJ1-2	many	ASSYSILDSNYGYT
TRBV20-1	TRBJ2-3	many	SASTSPRGFSTDTQY
TRBV9	TRBJ2-7	many	ASSVGAGDSFSYEQY
TRBV5-4	TRBJ1-2	many	ASSPDRGYGYT
TRBV5-1	TRBJ2-1	many	ASSFRDLAGNEQF
TRBV12-3/TRBV12-4	TRBJ1-3	medium-sized	ASSPDRANGNTIY
TRBV28	TRBJ1-6	.	ASSSTPGLGNSPLN
TRBV4-1	TRBJ1-2	many	ASSQEPGGNLYGYT
TRBV7-6	TRBJ2-5	many	ASSSQGPETQY
TRBV7-9	TRBJ2-2	many	ASSLALQSTGELF
TRBV5-6	TRBJ2-1	many	ASSLAGAINEQF
TRBV20-1	TRBJ2-2	many	SARDSGSGVFTGELF
TRBV12-3/TRBV12-4	TRBJ2-1	many	ASSLGQGSSYNEQF
TRBV6-6	TRBJ2-3	many	ASSLRDSRTDTQY
TRBV4-1	TRBJ1-6	many	ASSQRGQFDSPLN
TRBV12-3/TRBV12-4	TRBJ1-1	many	ASRAETEAF
TRBV20-1	TRBJ1-2	many	SASKPGRAGGYT